Presented here are 10 T cell receptor beta chains from one specimen sequenced in a study of blood T cell repertoires in COVID-19. The table came from immunoSEQ multiplex PCR; TCRdb's copy has only in-frame clones and leaves some out. The top ten clones hold around 0.55% of a sample with 150,000 or so clones, roughly nine tenths of them seen once. Sequenced sample: peripheral blood. The receptor source for this set is a man in his fifties with acute or convalescent COVID-19.

To note about this clone: Sequence at one end of the junction differs from germline and may be a read error. The chain combines TRBV2 with TRBJ1-4, with D possibly TRBD1 on 6 matching bases. CDR3 length: 10 residues. CDR1 is SNHLY and CDR2 is FYNNEI in the germline V gene. The CDR3 is CASRQGPLIF. The CDR3 DNA reads TGTGCCAGCAGACAGGGACCGTTGATTTTT.

The rearrangement joins TRBV28 to TRBJ1-6; D remains unclear. Deletions cut 1 base from V and 2 bases from J, with 15 bases between. This CDR3 has 18 amino acids. The V gene's germline CDR1 is MDHEN and CDR2 SYDVKM. The DNA for the CDR3 is TGTGCCAGCAGTTTATATTCGCAGGCTCGCCCCTATAATTCACCCCTCCACTTT. This sequence encodes CASSLYSQARPYNSPLHF.

This clone showed up just once. The chain combines TRBV2 with TRBJ2-7; 10 nucleotides line up with TRBD2. Germline CDR1 and CDR2: SNHLY and FYNNEI. Trimming at V came to 4 bases and at J to 0 bases, leaving 3 bases not matched to a gene. The CDR3 is 15 residues long. The CDR3 DNA is TGTGCCAGCAGTGGACTAGCGGGCCTCTCCTACGAGCAGTACTTC. Amino acids: CASSGLAGLSYEQYF.

In DNA form, the CDR3 reads TGTGCCAGCTCACGATCGACAGGGTACGAAGGTGAAGCTTTCTTT. Translated: CASSRSTGYEGEAFF. The chain uses TRBV18 and TRBJ1-1; 7 bases line up with TRBD1. The CDR3 runs to 15 residues. In germline, CDR1 is KGHSH, CDR2 LQKENI. Unmatched junction bases numbered 12, after V lost 4 bases and J lost 7 bases.

V is TRBV5-8 and J is TRBJ2-7, with 7 bases aligning to TRBD1. The CDR3 length is 14 residues. Losses at the gene ends were 5 bases for V and 3 bases for J; bases not matched to a gene: 8. The germline V gene has CDR1 SGHTS and CDR2 YDEGEE. DNA for the CDR3: TGTGCCAGCAGGACGAAGGGGGCGAGCTACGAGCAGTACTTC. This gives the protein CASRTKGASYEQYF.

This clone showed up just once. This chain uses TRBV12-3 or TRBV12-4 with TRBJ2-7; tentative D call: TRBD1 (5 bases). The CDR3 totals 12 residues. Trimming took off 6 bases at V and 3 bases at J, with 9 bases between the two ends. DNA for the CDR3: TGTGCCAGCAGCCCGACAGTCTACGAGCAGTACGTC. Translation gives CASSPTVYEQYV.

This chain joins TRBV30 and TRBJ1-5, with D unclear. Germline values: CDR1 GTSNPN, CDR2 SVGIG (reference sequence). The CDR3 is 13 amino acids. The chain's CDR3 is CASAGDSNQPQHF. The CDR3 bases are TGTGCATCCGCCGGGGATAGCAATCAGCCCCAGCATTTT.

CDR3 loop: CASSYSTGTIGGYTF. Written as DNA, the CDR3 is TGTGCCAGCAGTTACTCGACTGGAACCATAGGTGGCTACACCTTC. The chain joins TRBV6-2 or TRBV6-3 to TRBJ1-2; D is ambiguous. The germline V gene encodes CDR1 MNHEY and CDR2 SVGEGT. The CDR3 spans 15 residues. V lost 0 bases and J 7 bases, leaving 15 bases between the germline ends.

CDR3 bases: TGTGCCAGCAGCATGGGACTAGCGGGCCAAGTCGGGGAGCTGTTTTTT. Translation: CASSMGLAGQVGELFF. The rearrangement uses TRBV5-4 and TRBJ2-2; 12 bases match TRBD2. Germline assignment: CDR1 SGHNT and CDR2 YYREEE (reference sequence). CDR3 length: 16 residues. With V trimmed by 4 bases and J by 7 bases, 8 bases remained unmatched. Based on the CDR3 plus reference TRBV5-4 and TRBJ2-2, the full variable domain is ETGVTQSPTHLIKTRGQQVTLRCSSQSGHNTVSWYQQALGQGPQFIFQYYREEENGRGNFPPRFSGLQFPNYSSELNVNALELDDSALYLCASSMGLAGQVGELFFGEGSRLTVL.

The gene calls are TRBV10-3 and TRBJ2-1; 9 nucleotides align to TRBD2. V lost 8 bases to trimming and J lost 5 bases; unmatched junction nucleotides: 10. The CDR3 covers 15 residues. Germline loops: CDR1 ENHRY, CDR2 SYGVKD. The CDR3 reads CAIGMTSGKNNEQFF. DNA for the CDR3: TGTGCCATCGGAATGACTAGCGGCAAGAACAATGAGCAGTTCTTC.